The 4 T cell receptor beta chains reported below all come from one sample, sequenced in a study of T cells in narcolepsy. TCRdb's table, derived via immunoSEQ multiplex PCR, lists solely in-frame clones and lacks some. The sample carries around 30,000 clones, around 74% recorded once. The sample comprised memory (CD45RA-) CD4+ T cells from blood. The receptors stem from a human donor in good health.

The chain uses TRBV30 and TRBJ2-7; D not certain. Per germline, CDR1 GTSNPN and CDR2 SVGIG (reference sequence). V was trimmed by 3 bases and J by 3 bases, leaving 9 bases between them. CDR3 size: 12 residues. The CDR3 DNA reads as TGTGCCTGGAGCCCTTCCGGCTACGAGCAGTACTTC. This encodes CAWSPSGYEQYF.

The rearrangement joins TRBV6-6 to TRBJ2-7; weak D call: TRBD2 (6 bases). The CDR3 loop spans 15 amino acids. V lost 4 bases, J lost 0 bases, and 13 bases lay in between. In germline, CDR1 is MNHNY, CDR2 SVGAGI (reference sequence). The CDR3 region is CASSSHAGSSYEQYF. DNA for the CDR3: TGTGCCAGCAGTTCCCATGCGGGGAGCTCCTACGAGCAGTACTTC.

The rearrangement joins TRBV5-1 to TRBJ1-3, with unresolved D. The CDR3 consists of 14 residues. V dropped 0 bases and J dropped 3 bases, with 7 bases sitting between them. Germline assignment: CDR1 SGHRS and CDR2 YFSETQ. CDR3 sequence reads: CASSLDSLGNTIYF. The DNA of the CDR3 is TGCGCCAGCAGCTTGGACAGTCTTGGAAACACCATATATTTT.

The rearrangement joins TRBV5-1 to TRBJ1-6, with 8 positions matching TRBD1. This CDR3 has 15 residues. V lost 4 bases and J lost 5; bases outside the gene matches: 5. The V gene's germline CDR1 is SGHRS and CDR2 YFSETQ. The CDR3: CASSPSTGDNSPLHF. The DNA for the CDR3 is TGCGCCAGCAGCCCGTCGACAGGGGATAATTCACCCCTCCACTTT.